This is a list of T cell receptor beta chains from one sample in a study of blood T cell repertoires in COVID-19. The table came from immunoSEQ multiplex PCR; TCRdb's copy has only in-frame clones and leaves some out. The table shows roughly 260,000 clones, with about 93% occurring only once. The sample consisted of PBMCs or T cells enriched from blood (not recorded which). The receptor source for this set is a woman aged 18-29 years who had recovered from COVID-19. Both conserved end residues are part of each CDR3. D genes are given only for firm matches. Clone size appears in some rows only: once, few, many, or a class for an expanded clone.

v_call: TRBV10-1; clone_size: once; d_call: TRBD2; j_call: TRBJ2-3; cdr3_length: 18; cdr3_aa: CASSEGRLAGGSTDTQYF; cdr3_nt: TGCGCCAGCAGTGAGGGAAGACTAGCGGGAGGGAGCACAGATACGCAGTATTTT
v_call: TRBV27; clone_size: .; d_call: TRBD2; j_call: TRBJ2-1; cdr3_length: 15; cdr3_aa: CASSLRAGGYNEQFF; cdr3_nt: TGTGCCAGCAGTTTAAGGGCGGGGGGGTACAATGAGCAGTTCTTC
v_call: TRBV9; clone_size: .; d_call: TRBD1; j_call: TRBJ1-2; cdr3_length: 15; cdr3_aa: CASSTSTQGARGYTF; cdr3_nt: TGTGCCAGCAGCACTTCGACACAGGGGGCGAGGGGCTACACCTTC
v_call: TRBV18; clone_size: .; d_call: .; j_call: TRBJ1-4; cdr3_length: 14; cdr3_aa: CASSPPSGNEKLFF; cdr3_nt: TGTGCCAGCTCACCACCATCCGGGAATGAAAAACTGTTTTTT
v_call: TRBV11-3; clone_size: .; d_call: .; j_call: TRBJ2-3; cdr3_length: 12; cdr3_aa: CASSFGLGMQYF; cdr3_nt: TGTGCCAGCAGCTTCGGACTGGGGATGCAGTATTTT
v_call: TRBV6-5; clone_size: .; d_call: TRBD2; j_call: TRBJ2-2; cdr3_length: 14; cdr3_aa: CASSTSGSTGELFF; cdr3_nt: TGTGCCAGCAGCACTAGCGGGAGTACCGGGGAGCTGTTTTTT
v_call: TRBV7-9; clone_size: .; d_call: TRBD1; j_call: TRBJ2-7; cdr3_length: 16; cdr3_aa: CASSPPRTGGGYEQYF; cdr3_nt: TGTGCCAGCAGCCCCCCCAGGACAGGGGGAGGATACGAGCAGTACTTC
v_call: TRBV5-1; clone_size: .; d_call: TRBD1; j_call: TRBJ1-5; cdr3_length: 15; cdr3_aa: CASSLGGDSTQPQHF; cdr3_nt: TGCGCCAGCAGCTTGGGAGGGGACAGCACTCAGCCCCAGCATTTT
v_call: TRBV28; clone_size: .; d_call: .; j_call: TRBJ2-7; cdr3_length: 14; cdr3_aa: CASSFRDSGYEQYF; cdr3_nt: TGTGCCAGCAGTTTCCGGGACTCGGGTTACGAGCAGTACTTC
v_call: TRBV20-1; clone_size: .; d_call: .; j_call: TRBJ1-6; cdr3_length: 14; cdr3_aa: CSASVGTVNSPLHF; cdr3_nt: TGCAGTGCTAGTGTTGGAACAGTAAATTCACCCCTCCACTTT
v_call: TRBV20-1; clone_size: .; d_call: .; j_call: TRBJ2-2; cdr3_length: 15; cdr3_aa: CSASDAGRGGGELFF; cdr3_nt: TGCAGTGCTAGTGATGCGGGTAGGGGAGGAGGGGAGCTGTTTTTT
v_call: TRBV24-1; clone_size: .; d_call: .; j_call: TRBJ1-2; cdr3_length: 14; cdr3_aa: CATSDLRHSYGYTF; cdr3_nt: TGTGCCACCAGTGACCTCAGACATTCCTATGGCTACACCTTC
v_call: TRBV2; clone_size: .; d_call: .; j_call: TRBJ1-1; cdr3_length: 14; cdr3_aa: CASSENFYNTEAFF; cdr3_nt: TGTGCCAGCAGTGAAAACTTCTACAACACTGAAGCTTTCTTT
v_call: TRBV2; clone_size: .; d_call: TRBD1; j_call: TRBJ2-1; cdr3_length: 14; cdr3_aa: CASVGQKKNNEQFF; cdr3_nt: TGTGCCAGCGTGGGACAGAAGAAGAACAATGAGCAGTTCTTC
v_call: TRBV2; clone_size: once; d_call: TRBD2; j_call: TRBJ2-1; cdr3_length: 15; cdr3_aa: CASTRTAGGHNEQFF; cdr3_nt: TGTGCCAGCACCCGGACCGCGGGGGGGCACAATGAGCAGTTCTTC
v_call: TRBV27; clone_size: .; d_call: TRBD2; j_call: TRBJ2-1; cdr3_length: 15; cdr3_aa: CASRPGLAGYNEQFF; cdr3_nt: TGTGCCAGCAGGCCGGGACTAGCGGGATATAATGAGCAGTTCTTC
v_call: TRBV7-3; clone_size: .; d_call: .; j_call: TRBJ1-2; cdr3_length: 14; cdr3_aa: CASSPSGSNYGYTF; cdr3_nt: TGTGCCAGCAGCCCGTCGGGGTCTAACTATGGCTACACCTTC
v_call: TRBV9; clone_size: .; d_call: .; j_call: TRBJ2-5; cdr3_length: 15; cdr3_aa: CASSNSGAGQETQYF; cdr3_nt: TGTGCCAGCAGCAATAGCGGAGCCGGGCAAGAGACCCAGTACTTC
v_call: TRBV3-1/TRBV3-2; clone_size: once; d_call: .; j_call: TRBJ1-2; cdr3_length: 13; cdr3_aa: CASSQRGAGGYTF; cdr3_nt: TGTGCCAGCAGCCAACGGGGGGCCGGTGGCTACACCTTC
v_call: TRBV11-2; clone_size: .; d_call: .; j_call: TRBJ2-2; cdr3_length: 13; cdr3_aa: CASSRLRTGELFF; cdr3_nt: TGTGCCAGCAGCCGACTGCGGACCGGGGAGCTGTTTTTT
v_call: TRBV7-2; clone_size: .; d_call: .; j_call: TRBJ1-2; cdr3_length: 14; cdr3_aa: CASSLDRGSYGYTF; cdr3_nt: TGTGCCAGCAGCTTAGACCGGGGGAGCTATGGCTACACCTTC
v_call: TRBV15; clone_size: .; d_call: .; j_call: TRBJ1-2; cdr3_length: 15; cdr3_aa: CATSRDLTNNYGYTF; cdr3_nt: TGTGCCACCAGCAGAGATCTGACAAATAACTATGGCTACACCTTC
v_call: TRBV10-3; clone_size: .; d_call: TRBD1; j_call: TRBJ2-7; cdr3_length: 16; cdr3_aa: CAISGSAGQGVDEQYF; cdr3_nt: TGTGCCATCAGTGGAAGTGCGGGACAGGGGGTGGACGAGCAGTACTTC
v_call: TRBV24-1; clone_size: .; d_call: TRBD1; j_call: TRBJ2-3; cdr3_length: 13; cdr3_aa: CATERTGGDTQYF; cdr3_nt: TGTGCCACCGAACGGACAGGGGGAGATACGCAGTATTTT
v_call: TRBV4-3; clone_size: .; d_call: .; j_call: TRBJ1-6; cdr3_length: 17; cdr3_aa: CASSQELSQVASSPLHF; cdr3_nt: TGCGCCAGCAGCCAAGAACTCTCGCAGGTTGCAAGTTCACCCCTCCACTTT
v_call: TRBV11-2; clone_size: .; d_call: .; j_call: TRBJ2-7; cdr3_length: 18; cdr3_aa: CASSLEGSGYTPAYEQYF; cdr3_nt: TGTGCCAGCAGCTTAGAGGGTAGCGGATACACACCAGCGTACGAGCAGTACTTC